The present entry profiles one T cell receptor (beta chain) with its context. It has no much larger one-base neighbor in the sample; base qualities were not kept. CDR1 SQVTM and CDR2 ANQGSEA were looked up in the germline V gene. After removal of 6 bases from V and 6 bases from J, the junction retains 10 bases not matched to a gene. The CDR3 measures 14 amino acids from cysteine to phenylalanine. Of all the DNA, just the CDR3 is kept, 42 bases in frame from base 1. The data originate from a study of blood T cell repertoires in acute mononucleosis (TCRdb year 2020). Describing the broader study: Acute-phase samples, representing the primary response, were taken within 2 weeks of symptom onset. The mean EBV load in blood was approximately 4 log10 genome copies per million B cells during acute infection, compared with less than 3 at convalescence. During acute infection, about 2.3% and 0.99% of blood CD8 T cells were made up of mean YVL-BR-specific and GLC-BM-specific cells, respectively. Findings and caveats that apply to the study as a whole: Only roughly 9.6% of unique acute clonotypes persisted into convalescence, yet these made up most of the response; new diverse de novo clonotypes seemingly replaced the rest. The cohort comprised only three donors, so group averages rested on very few individuals. GLC-BM selection appeared to involve both chains, including public TCRbeta motifs on BV14-BJ2 and BV20-BJ1 alongside a TCRalpha motif on AV5-AJ31. Low acute-to-convalescent clonotype overlap might partly reflect sampling error, because only a fraction of each donor's blood was analyzed.

For TCR profiling, total RNA from at least 9,000 sorted tetramer+ CD8 T cells was reverse transcribed into cDNA. PCR amplification of CDR3 regions used primers annealing to V and J regions and added unique molecular identifiers so that templates could be tracked. The immunoSEQ platform, including its sequencing and error-correction standards, was used to profile TCRalpha and TCRbeta chains. As for the original processing: Clonal copy numbers were corrected for sequencing and PCR errors, and IMGT conventions were followed to define CDR3s. Analysis was restricted to productive rearrangements and was performed with immunoSEQ Analyzer versions 2.0 and 3.0, and gene-pairing frequencies were further processed in Microsoft Excel. V-J pairings were visualized as Circos plots, and CDR3 motifs were found with MEME plus a custom motifSearch program. The OLGA algorithm was used to calculate the probability of generation of TCR sequences. Clonotypes seen at both visits were called persistent; those seen only acutely were nonpersistent; those seen only at convalescence were de novo. An amino acid clonotype used by more than one donor was defined as a public TCR. The clones in this table, taken by TCRdb from immuneACCESS, are in-frame only. Not every clone is retained; where verified, under half of the shortfall comes from an unresolved V gene, and the cause of the rest is unknown. That table supplies the V and J calls and clone size; D and trimming were determined from the DNA. The sample table holds over a thousand clones, of which less than 30% were seen once. The biggest ten clones account for more than 45% of the sample.

The sample's time point label, in plain terms: acute infectious mononucleosis, at clinical presentation within 2 weeks of symptom onset (visit 1). Over primary infection, the study followed CD8 T cell responses to two immunodominant EBV epitopes: BRLF1 109 (YVL-BR) and BMLF1 280 (GLC-BM). A positive serum heterophile antibody test and EBV viral capsid antigen-specific IgM indicated primary EBV infection. Total CD8 T cells were first enriched from PBMCs by magnetic positive selection (MACS). A FACSAria III was used to sort live CD3+ CD8+ tetramer+ cells to over 90% purity. A PE-conjugated tetramer loaded with the BMLF1 280-288 peptide was used for cell sorting. Directly ex vivo after tetramer sorting, the TCR repertoires of EBV epitope-specific CD8 T cells were deep-sequenced at acute infection and at convalescence. The donors were a few individuals between about 18 and 29 years old who had clinical acute infectious mononucleosis and laboratory evidence of primary EBV infection. Heparinized peripheral blood was collected when donors presented clinically with mononucleosis symptoms and again about 6 months afterward. Ficoll-Paque density gradient centrifugation was used to isolate PBMCs.

This specimen consisted of EBV GLC epitope tetramer+ CD8+ T cells sorted from PBMCs, obtained during acute infectious mononucleosis. The cell subset or site label, as the study defines it: CD8 T cells binding tetramer with EBV BMLF1 280-288 peptide (GLC-BM). The chain joins TRBV29-1 to TRBJ1-4, and TRBD1 matches 7 of the central bases. The receptor was isolated from a woman younger than 35 with infectious mononucleosis caused by EBV. CDR3 sequence: CSVGTVGTYEKLFF. The DNA sequence reads TGCAGCGTCGGGACAGTGGGCACTTATGAAAAACTGTTTTTT.